The 31 T cell receptor beta chains listed next were all sequenced from one sample in a study of shared clonotypes between healthy human individuals. Some clones are missing from TCRdb's copy, which holds only in-frame ones; the method was immunoSEQ multiplex PCR. This sample has some 2.1 million clones; 95% occur once, and the top ten carry under 0.15%. Sequencing was done on a sample of naive CD4+ T cells sorted from blood. The subset: CD45RA+ positively selected. The origin of the receptors is a man between 18 and 29 years old in good health.

Comment on this clone: One junction end disagrees with the germline gene, perhaps due to a read error. V is TRBV2 and J is TRBJ2-3; D is unclear. This CDR3 contains 12 residues. From germline, CDR1 is SNHLY and CDR2 FYNNEI. CDR3 loop: CASREGTDTQYF. CDR3 nucleotides: TGTGCCAGCAGGGAAGGCACAGATACGCAGTATTTT.

Remarks on this clone: Other nucleotide sequences in the sample specify the same CDR3. The chain joins TRBV11-2 to TRBJ1-5, with D hard to call. Trimming took 0 bases from V and 5 from J, leaving 11 bases between them. CDR1 SGHAT and CDR2 FQNNGV come from the germline V gene. The CDR3 is 15 residues long. The CDR3 bases are TGTGCCAGCAGCTTAGATGGGCGCGGGGATCAGCCCCAGCATTTT. Its protein product is CASSLDGRGDQPQHF.

The chain links TRBV14 to TRBJ1-1; the D gene is possibly TRBD1 (5 bases). V lost 5 bases and J 4 bases, leaving 5 bases between the germline ends. The CDR3 is made up of 11 amino acids. CDR1 is SGHDN, CDR2 FVKESK, per germline. CDR3 DNA: TGTGCCAGCAGCGGGGGCACTGAAGCTTTCTTT. It encodes CASSGGTEAFF.

This clone was seen just once. The chain employs TRBV5-1 and TRBJ1-4; 8 nucleotides align to TRBD1. The CDR3 covers 14 residues. The V segment lost 7 bases and the J segment 8 bases; nucleotides outside the gene matches: 10. Germline lookup yields CDR1 SGHRS and CDR2 YFSETQ. The CDR3 nucleotides are TGCGCCAGCGGGACGACAGGGGTAGGCGAAAAACTGTTTTTT. It specifies CASGTTGVGEKLFF.

V gene TRBV4-3 combines with J gene TRBJ2-3; 7 nucleotides align to TRBD2. The germline CDR1 and CDR2 sequences are LGHNA and YSLEER. V was pared by 0 bases and J by 6 bases, with 0 bases of the junction left unmatched. The CDR3 contains 13 residues. The CDR3 spells CASSQDGGDTQYF. For the CDR3, the DNA is TGCGCCAGCAGCCAAGACGGGGGGGATACGCAGTATTTT.

The V and J genes are TRBV5-6 and TRBJ1-1, with D hard to call. Germline CDR1 SGHDT, CDR2 YYEEEE. V dropped 0 bases and J dropped 1 base, with 7 bases sitting between them. The CDR3 runs to 14 residues. The CDR3 here is CASSLGEKNTEAFF. The CDR3 DNA is TGTGCCAGCAGCTTGGGGGAAAAGAACACTGAAGCTTTCTTT.

This chain uses TRBV25-1 with TRBJ2-7; tentative D call: TRBD1 (5 bases). V shed 7 bases and J shed 5 bases, with 15 bases lying between them. This CDR3 spans 13 amino acids. The germline gives CDR1 MGHDK, CDR2 SYGVNS. The CDR3 loop is CASTRTGLHEQYF. CDR3 nucleotides: TGTGCCAGCACCCGAACAGGTTTACACGAGCAGTACTTC.

The chain has TRBV2 and TRBJ2-5; no definite D call. Trimming removed 6 bases from V and 0 bases from J, with 14 bases in between. The CDR3 is 15 residues long. The germline CDR1 and CDR2 sequences are SNHLY and FYNNEI. Here the CDR3 DNA reads TGTGCCAGCAGATCGTACGCTTGGGACCAAGAGACCCAGTACTTC. Protein sequence: CASRSYAWDQETQYF.

The chain carries TRBV10-3 and TRBJ1-1; 7 nucleotides line up with TRBD1. Germline loops: CDR1 ENHRY, CDR2 SYGVKD. V dropped 6 bases and J dropped 4; count of bases not matched to a gene: 5. This CDR3 contains 13 residues. Here the CDR3 reads CAIRKGATTEAFF. Here the CDR3 DNA reads TGTGCCATCAGGAAGGGGGCGACCACTGAAGCTTTCTTT.

V and J are TRBV4-1 and TRBJ1-6; possible D gene TRBD1, 6 bases. V dropped 1 base and J dropped 7 bases, with 17 bases sitting between them. Germline V gene lookup returns CDR1 MGHRA and CDR2 YSYEKL. The CDR3 contains 17 residues. The CDR3 coding sequence is TGCGCCAGCAGCCAAGGGCTGGTGTCAGGGGAAAATTCACCCCTCCACTTT. This sequence encodes CASSQGLVSGENSPLHF.

This chain links TRBV5-6 with TRBJ1-4, with D unresolved. Trimming shortened V by 4 bases and J by 11 bases, and 15 bases separated the two germline ends. The CDR3 extends over 13 amino acids. CDR1 is SGHDT and CDR2 is YYEEEE in the germline V gene. The CDR3 spells CASSRANGGKLFF. CDR3 coding DNA: TGTGCCAGCAGCAGGGCCAACGGCGGGAAACTGTTTTTT.

Details on this clone: The same CDR3 also results from other DNA sequences found in this sample. The chain has TRBV5-1 and TRBJ2-5; 9 bases line up with TRBD1. This CDR3 is built from 14 residues. CDR1 is SGHRS, CDR2 YFSETQ, per germline. Germline trimming cut 2 bases from V and 5 bases from J; bases unmatched to any gene: 4. The CDR3 spells CASSFRTGAETQYF. In DNA form, the CDR3 reads TGCGCCAGCAGCTTTAGGACAGGGGCCGAGACCCAGTACTTC.

The chain joins TRBV30 to TRBJ2-5; 7 positions agree with TRBD2. From germline, CDR1 is GTSNPN and CDR2 SVGIG (reference sequence). V lost 2 bases, J lost 4 bases, and 7 bases stayed unmatched. The CDR3 is made up of 14 amino acids. The CDR3 sequence is CAWSFGGSGETQYF. The CDR3 nucleotides read TGTGCCTGGAGTTTTGGCGGGAGCGGAGAGACCCAGTACTTC.

The chain combines TRBV28 with TRBJ1-6; possible D gene TRBD1, 5 bases. V lost 7 bases and J lost 2, with 15 bases in between. The CDR3 contains 16 residues. CDR1 is MDHEN and CDR2 is SYDVKM in the germline V gene. The CDR3 region has the DNA TGTGCCAGCACCAGCGGGGGGATCCCCTATAATTCACCCCTCCACTTT. Encoded protein: CASTSGGIPYNSPLHF.

The rearrangement joins TRBV6-5 to TRBJ2-7; the D gene is possibly TRBD2 (5 bases). CDR3 length equals 12 residues. Germline-derived CDR1 and CDR2 are MNHEY and SVGAGI. Deletions cut 5 bases from V and 3 bases from J, with 8 bases between. The DNA for the CDR3 is TGTGCCAGCAGTGAACGGGACTACGAGCAGTACTTC. Translating it yields CASSERDYEQYF.

As for this clone: In the same sample, other DNA sequences code for this CDR3. V is TRBV2 and J is TRBJ2-1; 7 bases line up with TRBD2. Germline lookup yields CDR1 SNHLY and CDR2 FYNNEI. This CDR3 is built from 13 residues. J lost 4 bases, V lost 3 bases, and 0 bases had no gene match. The CDR3 protein is CASSEGLYNEQFF. DNA for the CDR3: TGTGCCAGCAGTGAGGGACTATACAATGAGCAGTTCTTC. The whole variable domain, remainder taken from reference TRBV2 and TRBJ2-1, is EPEVTQTPSHQVTQMGQEVILRCVPISNHLYFYWYRQILGQKVEFLVSFYNNEISEKSEIFDDQFSVERPDGSNFTLKIRSTKLEDSAMYFCASSEGLYNEQFFGPGTRLTVL.

The chain joins TRBV7-8 to TRBJ2-7, with D maybe TRBD1 (5 bases). This CDR3 is built from 13 residues. CDR1 is SGHVS and CDR2 is FQNEAQ in the germline V gene. V lost 3 bases to trimming and J lost 7 bases, with 13 bases between them. CDR3 loop: CASSFLAKGEQYF. As DNA, the CDR3 is TGTGCCAGCAGCTTTTTGGCTAAGGGGGAGCAGTACTTC.

For the CDR3, the DNA is TGTGCCAGCAGCTGGGCGGGTAGCGGGTCACCCTACGAGCAGTACTTC. Its protein is CASSWAGSGSPYEQYF. This chain joins TRBV7-2 and TRBJ2-7, with 7 positions matching TRBD2. The V gene's germline CDR1 is SGHTA and CDR2 FQGNSA. This CDR3 comprises 16 residues. Losses at the gene ends were 4 bases for V and 2 bases for J; bases not matched to a gene: 11.

In this sample, this clone turned up once. Different DNA sequences within this sample yield the same CDR3. The chain has TRBV30 and TRBJ1-5, with D tentatively TRBD1 (6 bases). The CDR3 contains 13 residues. Per germline, CDR1 GTSNPN and CDR2 SVGIG (reference sequence). V was clipped by 2 bases and J by 4 bases, with 9 bases between them. For the CDR3, the DNA is TGTGCCTGGAGTTTAGGGGGGAATCAGCCCCAGCATTTT. It is translated as CAWSLGGNQPQHF.

This clone was seen only once. The rearrangement links TRBV10-3 to TRBJ2-3; D gene ambiguous. V lost 4 bases and J 0 bases, leaving 11 bases between the germline ends. Germline-derived CDR1 and CDR2 are ENHRY and SYGVKD. The CDR3 covers 15 residues. CDR3 sequence: CAISGRAASTDTQYF. The CDR3 DNA follows: TGTGCCATCAGTGGTAGGGCAGCTAGCACAGATACGCAGTATTTT.

The rearrangement joins TRBV5-1 to TRBJ1-1; 10 bases are a match to TRBD1. Trimming took 5 bases from V and 3 from J; bases not matched to a gene: 7. Looked up from germline, CDR1 is SGHRS and CDR2 is YFSETQ. The CDR3 has 15 amino acids. Here the CDR3 DNA reads TGCGCCAGCAGTAGAAAGACAGGGGGCGACACTGAAGCTTTCTTT. This translates into CASSRKTGGDTEAFF. Complete variable domain (other parts from reference TRBV5-1 and TRBJ1-1): KAGVTQTPRYLIKTRGQQVTLSCSPISGHRSVSWYQQTPGQGLQFLFEYFSETQRNKGNFPGRFSGRQFSNSRSEMNVSTLELGDSALYLCASSRKTGGDTEAFFGQGTRLTVV.

The CDR3 coding sequence is TGTGCCAGCAGCTTATCCCCCTCACTGACTAGGATAGTTGATGAGCAGTTCTTC. As protein: CASSLSPSLTRIVDEQFF. The chain recombines TRBV7-3 with TRBJ2-1; weak D call: TRBD2 (6 bases). This CDR3 is 18 amino acids long. CDR1 SGHTA and CDR2 FQGTGA come from the germline V gene. V dropped 2 bases and J dropped 8 bases, with 25 bases sitting between them.

The chain is built from TRBV28 and TRBJ2-1; 7 bases agree with TRBD1. CDR3 size: 14 residues. Germline-derived CDR1 and CDR2 are MDHEN and SYDVKM. The junction had 8 bases not matched to a gene; V was cut back by 10 bases and J by 2 bases. CDR3 nucleotide sequence: TGTGCCACCTGGAGACAGGGCGCCTACAATGAGCAGTTCTTC. This translates into CATWRQGAYNEQFF.

This sequence joins TRBV2 and TRBJ2-7, with no clear D. In germline, CDR1 is SNHLY, CDR2 FYNNEI. V lost 3 bases, J lost 4 bases, and 13 bases lay in between. The CDR3 length is 14 residues. In nucleotides, the CDR3 is TGTGCCAGCAGTGATGTCCTAAAGGGATACGAGCAGTACTTC. Translating it yields CASSDVLKGYEQYF.

The rearrangement uses TRBV6-1 and TRBJ2-3; D is possibly TRBD1 (6 bases). Germline V CDR1 and CDR2: MNHNS, SASEGT. This CDR3 contains 13 residues. The ends were cut back, 4 bases at V and 5 bases at J, with 10 bases in the middle. In DNA, the CDR3 is TGTGCCAGCAGTGGAGACAGGAGAGATACGCAGTATTTT. Amino acids: CASSGDRRDTQYF.

The V gene is TRBV12-5, the J gene TRBJ1-2, with D uncertain. This CDR3 contains 12 residues. Deletions cut 1 base from V and 4 bases from J, with 4 bases between. Germline V gene lookup returns CDR1 LGHNT and CDR2 FRNRAP. CDR3 sequence reads: CASGLDGYGYTF. In DNA, the CDR3 is TGTGCTAGTGGTTTGGATGGCTATGGCTACACCTTC.

The J gene is TRBJ1-3, the V gene TRBV10-2; D is ambiguous. The V end was cut by 4 bases, the J end by 3 bases, with 7 bases between. This CDR3 comprises 13 residues. CDR1 is WSHSY, CDR2 SAAADI, per germline. The CDR3 is CASSVEVGNTIYF. CDR3 bases: TGCGCCAGCAGTGTAGAAGTTGGAAACACCATATATTTT.

The chain carries TRBV10-3 and TRBJ2-1; D uncertain. From germline, CDR1 is ENHRY and CDR2 SYGVKD. The CDR3 is 16 residues long. V lost 10 bases to trimming and J lost 0 bases, with 19 bases between them. CDR3 coding DNA: TGTGCCACAATTGACCCGACGCCTAGCTCCTACAATGAGCAGTTCTTC. The encoded protein is CATIDPTPSSYNEQFF.

This clone appeared a single time. The rearrangement links TRBV7-9 to TRBJ1-3; weak D call: TRBD1 (5 bases). CDR1 SEHNR and CDR2 FQNEAQ come from the germline V gene (reference sequence). This CDR3 is 12 amino acids long. V lost 4 bases, J lost 8 bases, and 9 bases lay in between. In DNA, the CDR3 is TGTGCCAGCAGCTACAGGACGGACACCATATATTTT. Amino acid sequence: CASSYRTDTIYF. Looking up the rest from reference TRBV7-9 and TRBJ1-3 gives the full variable domain: DTGVSQNPRHKITKRGQNVTFRCDPISEHNRLYWYRQTLGQGPEFLTYFQNEAQLEKSRLLSDRFSAERPKGSFSTLEIQRTEQGDSAMYLCASSYRTDTIYFGEGSWLTVV.

CDR3 DNA sequence: TGTGCCAGCTCACTCCTGCCGGGACTAGTCAGCGACGAGCAGTACTTC. As protein: CASSLLPGLVSDEQYF. The rearrangement uses TRBV18 and TRBJ2-7, with TRBD2 matching 8 bases. The CDR3 length is 16 residues. Germline V CDR1 and CDR2: KGHSH, LQKENI. Trimming removed 4 bases from V and 5 bases from J; junction bases left unmatched: 13.

The chain has TRBV5-1 and TRBJ2-2; no clear D gene. Germline-derived CDR1 and CDR2 are SGHRS and YFSETQ. There are 14 residues in the CDR3. V lost 6 bases, J lost 0 bases, and 9 bases lay in between. The CDR3 sequence: CASMGLSNTGELFF. The CDR3 coding sequence is TGCGCCAGCATGGGGTTATCGAACACCGGGGAGCTGTTTTTT.